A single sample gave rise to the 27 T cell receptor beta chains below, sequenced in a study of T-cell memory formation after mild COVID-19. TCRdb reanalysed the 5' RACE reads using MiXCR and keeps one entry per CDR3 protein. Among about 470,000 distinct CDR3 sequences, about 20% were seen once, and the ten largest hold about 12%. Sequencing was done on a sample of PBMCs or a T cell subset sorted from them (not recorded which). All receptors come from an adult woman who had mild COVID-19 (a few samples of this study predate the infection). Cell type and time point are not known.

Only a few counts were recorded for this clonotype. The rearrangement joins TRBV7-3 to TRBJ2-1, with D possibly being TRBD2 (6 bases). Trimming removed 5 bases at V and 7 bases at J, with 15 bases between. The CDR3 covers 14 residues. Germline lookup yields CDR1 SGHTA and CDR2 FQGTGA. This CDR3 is CASSPSFGGNEQFF. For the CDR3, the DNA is TGTGCCAGCAGCCCATCATTTGGGGGGAATGAGCAGTTCTTC.

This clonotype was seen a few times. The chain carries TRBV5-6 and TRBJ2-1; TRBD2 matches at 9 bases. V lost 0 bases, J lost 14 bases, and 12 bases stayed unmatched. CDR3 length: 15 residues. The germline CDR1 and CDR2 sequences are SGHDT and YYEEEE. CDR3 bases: TGTGCCAGCAGCTTGGCGGATTGGATTAGCGGGAGCAAGTTCTTC. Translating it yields CASSLADWISGSKFF. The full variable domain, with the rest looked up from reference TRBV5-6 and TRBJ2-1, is DAGVTQSPTHLIKTRGQQVTLRCSPKSGHDTVSWYQQALGQGPQFIFQYYEEEERQRGNFPDRFSGHQFPNYSSELNVNALLLGDSALYLCASSLADWISGSKFFGPGTRLTVL.

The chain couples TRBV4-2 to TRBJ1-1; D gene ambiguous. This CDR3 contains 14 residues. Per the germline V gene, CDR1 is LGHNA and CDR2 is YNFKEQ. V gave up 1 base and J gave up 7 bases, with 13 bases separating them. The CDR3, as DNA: TGTGCCAGCAGCCAAGGGGCCGGGCACGATGAAGCTTTCTTT. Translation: CASSQGAGHDEAFF.

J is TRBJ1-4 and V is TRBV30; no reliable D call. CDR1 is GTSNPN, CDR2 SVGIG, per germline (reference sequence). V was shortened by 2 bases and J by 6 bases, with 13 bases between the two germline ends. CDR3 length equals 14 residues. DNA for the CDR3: TGTGCCTGGAGTTCCTTAAGGAAGGATGAAAAACTGTTTTTT. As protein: CAWSSLRKDEKLFF.

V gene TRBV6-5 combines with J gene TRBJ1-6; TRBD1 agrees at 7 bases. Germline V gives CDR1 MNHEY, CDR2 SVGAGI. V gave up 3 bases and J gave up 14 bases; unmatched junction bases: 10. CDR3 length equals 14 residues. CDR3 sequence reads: CASSYTDRRRALHF. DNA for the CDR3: TGTGCCAGCAGTTATACGGACAGGCGGCGGGCCCTCCACTTT.

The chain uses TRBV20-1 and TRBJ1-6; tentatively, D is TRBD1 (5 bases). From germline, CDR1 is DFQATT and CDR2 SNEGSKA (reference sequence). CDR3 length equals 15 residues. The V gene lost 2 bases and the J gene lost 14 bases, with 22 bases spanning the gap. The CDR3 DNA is TGCAGTGCTAGAACCACCGGGACCCTTCTGGAGACCCTCCACTTT. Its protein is CSARTTGTLLETLHF.

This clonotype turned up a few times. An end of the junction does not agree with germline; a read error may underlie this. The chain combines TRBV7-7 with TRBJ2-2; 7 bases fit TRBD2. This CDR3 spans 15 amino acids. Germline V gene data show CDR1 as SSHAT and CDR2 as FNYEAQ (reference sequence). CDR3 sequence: CASSFEAGRPGELFF. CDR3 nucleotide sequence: TGTGCTAGCAGCTTCGAAGCGGGAAGGCCCGGGGAGCTGTTTTTT.

The CDR3 spells CASSLPGHLNTEAFF. The CDR3, as DNA: TGTGCCAGCAGTCTACCGGGACACCTGAACACTGAAGCTTTCTTT. J is TRBJ1-1 and V is TRBV12-3 or TRBV12-4, with D perhaps TRBD1 (6 bases). V was cut by 5 bases and J by 0 bases, with 13 bases left in between. The CDR3 totals 15 residues.

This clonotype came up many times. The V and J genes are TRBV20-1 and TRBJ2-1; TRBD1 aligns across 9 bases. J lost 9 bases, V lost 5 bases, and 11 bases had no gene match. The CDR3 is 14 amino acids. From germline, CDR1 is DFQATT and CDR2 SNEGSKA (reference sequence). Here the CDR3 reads CSASPGQGRGEQFF. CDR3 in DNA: TGCAGTGCTTCTCCGGGACAGGGACGGGGTGAGCAGTTCTTC.

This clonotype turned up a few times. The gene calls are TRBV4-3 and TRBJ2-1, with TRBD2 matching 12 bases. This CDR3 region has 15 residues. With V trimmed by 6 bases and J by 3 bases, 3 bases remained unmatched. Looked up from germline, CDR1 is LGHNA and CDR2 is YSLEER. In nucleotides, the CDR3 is TGCGCCAGCAGTCGGACTAGCGGGGTCTACAATGAGCAGTTCTTC. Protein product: CASSRTSGVYNEQFF.

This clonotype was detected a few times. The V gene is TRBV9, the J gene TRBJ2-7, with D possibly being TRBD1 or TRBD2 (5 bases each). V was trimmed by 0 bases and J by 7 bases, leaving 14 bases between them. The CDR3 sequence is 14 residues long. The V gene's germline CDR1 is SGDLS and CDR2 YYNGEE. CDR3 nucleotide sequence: TGTGCCAGCAGCGTAGGGGACGGGATAGGGGAGCAGTACTTC. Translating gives CASSVGDGIGEQYF.

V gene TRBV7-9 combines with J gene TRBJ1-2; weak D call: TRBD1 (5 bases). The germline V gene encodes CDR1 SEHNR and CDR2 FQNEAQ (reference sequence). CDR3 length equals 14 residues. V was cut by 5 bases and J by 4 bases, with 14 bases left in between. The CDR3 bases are TGTGCCAGCAGCGCAAGAACGGGGGGCTATGGCTACACCTTC. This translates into CASSARTGGYGYTF.

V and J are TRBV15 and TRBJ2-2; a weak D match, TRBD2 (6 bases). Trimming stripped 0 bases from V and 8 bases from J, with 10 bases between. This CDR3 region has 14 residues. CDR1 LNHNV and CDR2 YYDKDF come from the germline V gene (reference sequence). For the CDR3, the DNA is TGTGCCACCAGCAGAGATTGGAGGGGAGGGGAGCTGTTTTTT. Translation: CATSRDWRGGELFF.

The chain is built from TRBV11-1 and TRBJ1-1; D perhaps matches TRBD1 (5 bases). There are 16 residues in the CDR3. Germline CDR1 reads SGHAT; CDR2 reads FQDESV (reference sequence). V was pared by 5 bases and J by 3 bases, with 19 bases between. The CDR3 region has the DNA TGTGCCAGCAGCCCGGTCACGGGGACTGTGGACACTGAAGCTTTCTTT. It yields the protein CASSPVTGTVDTEAFF.

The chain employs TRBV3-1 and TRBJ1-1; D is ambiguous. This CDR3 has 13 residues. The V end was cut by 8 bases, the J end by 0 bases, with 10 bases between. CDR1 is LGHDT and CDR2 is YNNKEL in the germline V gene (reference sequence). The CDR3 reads CASRPGVNTEAFF. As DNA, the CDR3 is TGTGCCAGCCGACCAGGCGTGAACACTGAAGCTTTCTTT.

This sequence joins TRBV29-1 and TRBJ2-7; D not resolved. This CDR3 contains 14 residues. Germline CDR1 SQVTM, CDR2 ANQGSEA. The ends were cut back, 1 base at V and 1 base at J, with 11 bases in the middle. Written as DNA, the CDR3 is TGCAGCGTTGAAGTTAGGAAGGAATCCTACGAGCAGTACTTC. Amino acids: CSVEVRKESYEQYF.

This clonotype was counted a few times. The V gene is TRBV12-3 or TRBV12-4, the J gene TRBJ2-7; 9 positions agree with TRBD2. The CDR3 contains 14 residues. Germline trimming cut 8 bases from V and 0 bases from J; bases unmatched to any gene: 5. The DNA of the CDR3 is TGTGCCAGCCGCCGCGGGGGGGGCTCCTACGAGCAGTACTTC. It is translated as CASRRGGGSYEQYF.

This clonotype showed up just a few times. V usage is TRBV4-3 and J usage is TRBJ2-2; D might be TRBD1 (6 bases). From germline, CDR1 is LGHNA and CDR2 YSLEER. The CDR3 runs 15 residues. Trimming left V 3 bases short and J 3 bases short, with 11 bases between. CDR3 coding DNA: TGCGCCAGCAGCCAGGGGAACAGGGACACCGGGGAGCTGTTTTTT. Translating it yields CASSQGNRDTGELFF.

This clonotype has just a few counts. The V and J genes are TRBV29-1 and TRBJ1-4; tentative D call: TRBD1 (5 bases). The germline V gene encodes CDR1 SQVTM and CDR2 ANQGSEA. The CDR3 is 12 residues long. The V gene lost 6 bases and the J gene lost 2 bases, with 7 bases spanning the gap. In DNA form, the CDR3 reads TGCAGCGTGACAGATACTAATGAAAAACTGTTTTTT. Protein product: CSVTDTNEKLFF.

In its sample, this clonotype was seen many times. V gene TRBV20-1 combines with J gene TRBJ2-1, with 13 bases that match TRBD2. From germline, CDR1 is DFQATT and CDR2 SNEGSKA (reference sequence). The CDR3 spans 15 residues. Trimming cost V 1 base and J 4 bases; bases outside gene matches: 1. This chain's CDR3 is CSARALAGGYNEQFF. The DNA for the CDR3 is TGCAGTGCTAGAGCACTAGCGGGAGGGTACAATGAGCAGTTCTTC.

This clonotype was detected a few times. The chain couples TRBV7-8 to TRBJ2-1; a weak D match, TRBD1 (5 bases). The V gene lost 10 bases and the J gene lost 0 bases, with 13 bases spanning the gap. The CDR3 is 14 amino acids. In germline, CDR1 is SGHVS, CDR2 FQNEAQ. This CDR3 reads CAIQTESSYNEQFF. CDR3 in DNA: TGTGCCATACAGACAGAGAGCTCCTACAATGAGCAGTTCTTC.

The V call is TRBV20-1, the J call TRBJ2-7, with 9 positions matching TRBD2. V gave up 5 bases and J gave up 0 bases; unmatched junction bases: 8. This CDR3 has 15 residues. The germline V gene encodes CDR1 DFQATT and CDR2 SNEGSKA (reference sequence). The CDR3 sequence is CSAVSLAGSSYEQYF. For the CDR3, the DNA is TGCAGTGCTGTTTCCCTAGCGGGGAGCTCCTACGAGCAGTACTTC.

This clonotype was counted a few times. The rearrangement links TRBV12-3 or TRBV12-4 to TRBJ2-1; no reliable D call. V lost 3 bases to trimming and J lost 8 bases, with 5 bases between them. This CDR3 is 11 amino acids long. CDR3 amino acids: CASSFQHEQFF. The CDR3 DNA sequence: TGTGCCAGCAGTTTCCAGCATGAGCAGTTCTTC.

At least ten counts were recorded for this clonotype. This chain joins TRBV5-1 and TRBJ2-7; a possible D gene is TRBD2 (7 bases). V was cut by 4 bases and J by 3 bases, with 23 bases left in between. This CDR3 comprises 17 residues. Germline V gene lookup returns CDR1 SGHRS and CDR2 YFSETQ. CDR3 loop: CASSDTTIGGGGYEQYF. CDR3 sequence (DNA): TGCGCCAGCAGCGACACGACTATCGGCGGGGGCGGCTACGAGCAGTACTTC.

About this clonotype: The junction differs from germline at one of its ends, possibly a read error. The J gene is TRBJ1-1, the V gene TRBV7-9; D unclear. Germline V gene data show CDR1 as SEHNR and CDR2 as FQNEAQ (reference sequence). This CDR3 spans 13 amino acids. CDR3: CACSLLDDTEAFF. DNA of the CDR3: TGTGCCTGCAGCTTATTAGACGACACTGAAGCTTTCTTT.

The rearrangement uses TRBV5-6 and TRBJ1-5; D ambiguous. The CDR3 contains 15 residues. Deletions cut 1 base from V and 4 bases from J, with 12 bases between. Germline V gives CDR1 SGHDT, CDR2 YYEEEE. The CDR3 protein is CASSLFREGNQPQHF. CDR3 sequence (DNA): TGTGCCAGCAGCTTGTTTAGGGAAGGTAATCAGCCCCAGCATTTT.

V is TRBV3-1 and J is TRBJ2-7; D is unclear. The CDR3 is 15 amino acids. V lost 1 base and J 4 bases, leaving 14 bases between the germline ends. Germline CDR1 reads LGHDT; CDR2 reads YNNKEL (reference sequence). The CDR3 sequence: CASSQVLLSSYEQYF. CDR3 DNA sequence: TGTGCCAGCAGCCAAGTCTTGCTCTCGTCGTACGAGCAGTACTTC.